This TCR beta chain was retrieved from a study of technical replicates of blood from a handful of donors. CDR1 SGHTA and CDR2 FQGTGA come from the germline V gene. CDR3 length: 14 residues. Losses at the gene ends were 5 bases for V and 7 bases for J; bases not matched to a gene: 10. Repertoires were generated with immunoSEQ multiplex PCR, while TCRdb's copy carries only in-frame clones and drops some. The profile covers tens of thousands of clones, with 90% to 95% appearing a single time and about 0.38% taken by the ten largest. The sequencing sample was made of T cells isolated from PBMCs. The chain recombines TRBV7-3 with TRBJ1-2, with 7 bases lining up with TRBD1. The sequence was collected from a human donor in good health. The CDR3, as DNA: TGTGCCAGCAGCCTTTTGACAGGGTTGGGTGGCTACACCTTC. It specifies CASSLLTGLGGYTF.